The next 20 T cell receptor beta chains were all read from a single sample in a study of blood T cell repertoires in COVID-19. The table came from immunoSEQ multiplex PCR; TCRdb's copy has only in-frame clones and leaves some out. The sample consists of around 74,000 clones, under 95% of them appearing once. The sequencing input was peripheral blood. These receptor sequences come from a woman older than 75 with active or convalescent COVID-19.

At least ten counts were recorded for this clone. V usage is TRBV28 and J usage is TRBJ2-4, with D possibly matching TRBD2 (5 bases). V dropped 2 bases and J dropped 1 base, with 6 bases sitting between them. Looked up from germline, CDR1 is MDHEN and CDR2 is SYDVKM. The CDR3 totals 14 residues. The CDR3 protein is CASSLIAAKNIQYF. The CDR3 DNA is TGTGCCAGCAGTTTAATAGCGGCCAAAAACATTCAGTACTTC.

The gene calls are TRBV3-1 (or the pseudogene TRBV3-2) and TRBJ2-2; 8 bases map to TRBD2. The V gene's germline CDR1 is LGHDT and CDR2 YNNKEL (reference sequence). V trimming: 6 bases; J trimming: 4 bases; junction bases outside the gene matches: 4. The CDR3 is 14 residues long. The CDR3 loop is CASRESGGTGELFF. Written as DNA, the CDR3 is TGTGCCAGCAGGGAGAGCGGGGGCACCGGGGAGCTGTTTTTT.

The chain uses TRBV5-5 and TRBJ1-4; unclear D gene. V lost 5 bases to trimming and J lost 0 bases, with 8 bases between them. The germline V gene has CDR1 SGHKS and CDR2 YYEKEE (reference sequence). There are 14 residues in the CDR3. CDR3 bases: TGTGCCAGCAGTCCAGACACAACTAATGAAAAACTGTTTTTT. Residues: CASSPDTTNEKLFF.

The chain combines TRBV7-9 with TRBJ1-5; D unclear. The CDR3 has 13 residues. V was clipped by 7 bases and J by 2 bases, with 9 bases between them. Germline assignment: CDR1 SEHNR and CDR2 FQNEAQ (reference sequence). Here the CDR3 reads CASTLGGNQPQHF. The CDR3 nucleotides read TGTGCCAGCACCCTAGGAGGCAATCAGCCCCAGCATTTT.

Concerning this clone: Other DNA sequences in this sample translate to the same CDR3. The chain links TRBV7-9 to TRBJ2-5, with 12 bases lining up with TRBD2. The CDR3 consists of 15 residues. Germline CDR1 SEHNR, CDR2 FQNEAQ (reference sequence). Trimming took 4 bases from V and 5 from J; bases not matched to a gene: 5. The CDR3 nucleotides are TGTGCCAGCAGCTCTCTAGCGGGGGGGCAGGAGACCCAGTACTTC. Its protein product is CASSSLAGGQETQYF.

V usage is TRBV27 and J usage is TRBJ2-1, with 11 bases matching TRBD2. The CDR3 contains 18 residues. The V gene end was trimmed by 5 bases and the J gene end by 7 bases; junction bases not matched to a gene: 16. Looked up from germline, CDR1 is MNHEY and CDR2 is SMNVEV (reference sequence). The CDR3 DNA follows: TGTGCCAGCAGTCCCAACGGACTAGCGGGCTCCCTGGGGAATGAGCAGTTCTTC. It encodes CASSPNGLAGSLGNEQFF.

CDR3: CASGQGSNTGELFF. The CDR3 DNA sequence: TGCGCCAGCGGGCAGGGATCGAACACCGGGGAGCTGTTTTTT. The chain uses TRBV5-1 and TRBJ2-2, with TRBD1 as a possible D gene (5 bases). Trimming pared 7 bases from V and 0 bases from J, leaving 10 bases between. This CDR3 spans 14 amino acids. Germline V lookup: CDR1 SGHRS, CDR2 YFSETQ.

This clone was counted a single time. The V gene is TRBV28, the J gene TRBJ1-5, with 8 bases matching TRBD1. J lost 2 bases, V lost 4 bases, and 10 bases had no gene match. Germline V CDR1 and CDR2: MDHEN, SYDVKM. The CDR3 has 17 residues. CDR3 in amino acids: CASSSTQGARGNQPQHF. The CDR3 DNA follows: TGTGCCAGCAGTTCCACCCAGGGGGCGCGTGGCAATCAGCCCCAGCATTTT.

The chain uses TRBV12-5 and TRBJ1-1; D ambiguous. Trimming took 1 base from V and 5 from J, leaving 11 bases between them. The CDR3 totals 14 residues. Germline lookup yields CDR1 LGHNT and CDR2 FRNRAP. The CDR3 nucleotides read TGTGCTAGTGGTTTGGACAGTAGTTGGACTGAAGCTTTCTTT. Its translation: CASGLDSSWTEAFF.

V gene TRBV7-8 combines with J gene TRBJ2-2, with 9 bases matching TRBD1. Germline assignment: CDR1 SGHVS and CDR2 FQNEAQ. V gave up 5 bases and J gave up 0 bases; unmatched junction bases: 4. The CDR3 totals 16 residues. CDR3 bases: TGTGCCAGCAGCACCGGACAGGGGCCGAACACCGGGGAGCTGTTTTTT. Its translation is CASSTGQGPNTGELFF.

The rearrangement uses TRBV7-8 and TRBJ2-2; 9 bases line up with TRBD1. Germline V gene sequence: CDR1 SGHVS, CDR2 FQNEAQ. V dropped 5 bases and J dropped 3; count of bases not matched to a gene: 4. The CDR3 is 15 residues long. CDR3 in DNA: TGTGCCAGCAGCCCGTGGACAGGGGACACCGGGGAGCTGTTTTTT. Its protein is CASSPWTGDTGELFF.

The chain links TRBV3-1 (or the pseudogene TRBV3-2) to TRBJ1-5, with a tentative D call TRBD1 (6 bases). This CDR3 spans 16 amino acids. Germline CDR1 LGHDT, CDR2 YNNKEL (reference sequence). Trimming pared 1 base from V and 9 bases from J, leaving 19 bases between. CDR3 sequence reads: CASSQVWGLGTRPQHF. The CDR3 coding sequence is TGTGCCAGCAGCCAAGTGTGGGGGCTCGGTACTAGGCCCCAGCATTTT.

The V gene is TRBV3-1 (or the pseudogene TRBV3-2), the J gene TRBJ2-3; 8 nucleotides line up with TRBD2. V shed 0 bases, J shed 1 base, and the junction held 0 bases outside the gene matches. The CDR3 is 15 residues long. CDR1 LGHDT and CDR2 YNNKEL come from the germline V gene (reference sequence). The CDR3 sequence: CASSQERGGTDTQYF. The CDR3, as DNA: TGTGCCAGCAGCCAAGAGCGGGGGGGCACAGATACGCAGTATTTT.

The chain combines TRBV14 with TRBJ2-7, with 7 nucleotides matching TRBD2. Germline CDR1 and CDR2: SGHDN and FVKESK. This CDR3 region has 15 residues. Germline trimming cut 0 bases from V and 4 bases from J; bases unmatched to any gene: 6. The CDR3 region is CASSQERGGPYEQYF. CDR3 DNA: TGTGCCAGCAGCCAAGAACGCGGGGGACCTTACGAGCAGTACTTC.

The chain couples TRBV5-1 to TRBJ1-4, with a tentative D call TRBD1 (6 bases). Trimming removed 1 base from V and 8 bases from J, with 12 bases in between. Germline assignment: CDR1 SGHRS and CDR2 YFSETQ. CDR3 length: 14 residues. The CDR3 here is CASSLRTEGEKLFF. Here the CDR3 DNA reads TGCGCCAGCAGCTTGAGGACAGAAGGGGAAAAACTGTTTTTT.

The V and J genes are TRBV5-4 and TRBJ2-7, with TRBD2 identical over 10 bases. Germline V gene lookup returns CDR1 SGHNT and CDR2 YYREEE (reference sequence). This CDR3 is 16 amino acids long. With V trimmed by 4 bases and J by 2 bases, 9 bases remained unmatched. DNA of the CDR3: TGTGCCAGCAGCCCGGGACTAGCGCAAATGACCTACGAGCAGTACTTC. It translates to CASSPGLAQMTYEQYF.

The chain uses TRBV4-1 and TRBJ1-5, with a weak D call TRBD1 (5 bases). V dropped 0 bases and J dropped 2 bases, with 11 bases sitting between them. The CDR3 covers 16 residues. The germline CDR1 and CDR2 sequences are MGHRA and YSYEKL. Here the CDR3 reads CASSQEGTSGNQPQHF. DNA of the CDR3: TGCGCCAGCAGCCAAGAGGGGACTTCTGGCAATCAGCCCCAGCATTTT.

The V gene is TRBV7-3, the J gene TRBJ2-7; a weak D match, TRBD1 (5 bases). CDR3 size: 15 residues. Germline loops: CDR1 SGHTA, CDR2 FQGTGA. V gave up 5 bases and J gave up 1 base, with 15 bases separating them. This CDR3 is CASSEYSTVSYEQYF. CDR3 bases: TGTGCCAGCAGCGAATATTCGACAGTGTCCTACGAGCAGTACTTC.

The chain joins TRBV27 to TRBJ2-1; the D gene is possibly TRBD1 (6 bases). This CDR3 is 12 amino acids long. The V gene's germline CDR1 is MNHEY and CDR2 SMNVEV (reference sequence). V lost 5 bases to trimming and J lost 9 bases, with 11 bases between them. The CDR3 DNA reads as TGTGCCAGCAGTGTCCTAGGGGGTGAGCAGTTCTTC. It specifies CASSVLGGEQFF.

The chain links TRBV2 to TRBJ1-5; unclear D gene. Germline V gene data show CDR1 as SNHLY and CDR2 as FYNNEI. The CDR3 has 15 amino acids. Trimming removed 5 bases from V and 2 bases from J, with 13 bases in between. The CDR3 DNA reads as TGTGCCAGCAGTACCGGGTCAGAGCGCAATCAGCCCCAGCATTTT. This sequence encodes CASSTGSERNQPQHF.